Sequencing of this T cell receptor (beta chain) was carried out in a study of human T cells and chemical hapten exposure. Overall study context: Patches with 0.01% DPC went on the upper back, and the tests were read at 6 days.

This sample's time point: pre-sensitization, week 0. Treatment here: therapeutic diphenylcyclopropenone sensitization with weekly scalp DPC. In TCRdb, the RACE reads were re-called with MiXCR into one record per CDR3 protein. This table has about 350,000 distinct CDR3 sequences, roughly 6% appearing once. Germline CDR1 is MNHNS and CDR2 is SASEGT. The CDR3 runs to 15 residues. V was cut by 4 bases and J by 10 bases, with 22 bases left in between. The receptor was isolated from a woman between 18 and 30 years old with alopecia areata. Some clones in this sample may be carry-over from other donors' samples. The starting material was whole blood, obtained in connection with sensitization to the hapten diphenylcyclopropenone (DPC). The chain is built from TRBV6-1 and TRBJ1-1, with D maybe TRBD1 (5 bases). Here the CDR3 reads CASSAPGGAAKGAFF. CDR3 DNA: TGTGCCAGCAGTGCCCCGGGAGGGGCGGCTAAGGGAGCTTTCTTT.